These 12 T cell receptor beta chains originate from one sample sequenced in a study of OX40 agonist ivuxolimab in advanced cancers. Profiling relied on immunoSEQ multiplex PCR, and the TCRdb table lists in-frame clones only, not all of them. The sample lists 45,000 to 50,000 clones; approximately 88% were seen once. Sequenced here: CD4+ or CD8+ T cells sorted from blood, sampled in a trial of the OX40 agonist ivuxolimab. The receptors stem from an adult with an advanced solid tumor such as melanoma, head and neck, liver or kidney cancer.

The chain has TRBV11-2 and TRBJ2-3, with D possibly called TRBD1 or TRBD2 (5 bases each). Trimming removed 2 bases from V and 5 bases from J, with 17 bases in between. This CDR3 contains 16 residues. CDR1 is SGHAT, CDR2 FQNNGV, per germline. The CDR3 nucleotides are TGTGCCAGCAGCTTAAGTGGGACCGGTTACATAGATACGCAGTATTTT. This sequence encodes CASSLSGTGYIDTQYF. The variable domain in full, completed from reference TRBV11-2 and TRBJ2-3, reads EAGVAQSPRYKIIEKRQSVAFWCNPISGHATLYWYQQILGQGPKLLIQFQNNGVVDDSQLPKDRFSAERLKGVDSTLKIQPAKLEDSAVYLCASSLSGTGYIDTQYFGPGTRLTVL.

The chain uses TRBV7-8 and TRBJ1-1, with 11 bases identical to TRBD1. V shed 5 bases and J 4 bases; nucleotides not matched to a gene: 3. Looked up from germline, CDR1 is SGHVS and CDR2 is FQNEAQ. CDR3 length: 14 residues. CDR3: CASSPGQGGTEAFF. CDR3 sequence (DNA): TGTGCCAGCAGCCCGGGACAGGGGGGCACTGAAGCTTTCTTT. Full variable domain (outside the CDR3, taken from reference TRBV7-8 and TRBJ1-1): GAGVSQSPRYKVAKRGQDVALRCDPISGHVSLFWYQQALGQGPEFLTYFQNEAQLDKSGLPSDRFFAERPEGSVSTLKIQRTQQEDSAVYLCASSPGQGGTEAFFGQGTRLTVV.

This chain connects TRBV10-3 to TRBJ1-2; D ambiguous. The CDR3 spans 16 residues. Looked up from germline, CDR1 is ENHRY and CDR2 is SYGVKD. The V end was cut by 2 bases, the J end by 0 bases, with 13 bases between. CDR3 amino acids: CAISEGESGANYGYTF. The CDR3 coding sequence is TGTGCCATCAGTGAGGGGGAGAGCGGAGCTAACTATGGCTACACCTTC.

CDR3 DNA sequence: TGTGCCAGCAGCTTGAGCGGGGGAAGCTCCTACGAGCAGTACTTC. The encoded protein is CASSLSGGSSYEQYF. J is TRBJ2-7 and V is TRBV11-3; 8 bases are a match to TRBD2. CDR3 length: 15 residues. The germline V gene has CDR1 SGHNT and CDR2 YENEEA. With 3 bases clipped from V and 0 bases from J, the junction kept 4 bases outside the gene matches.

This chain joins TRBV6-1 and TRBJ1-5; TRBD1 is a possible D gene (5 bases). CDR3 length equals 16 residues. CDR1 MNHNS and CDR2 SASEGT come from the germline V gene. Trimming removed 3 bases from V and 2 bases from J, with 14 bases in between. The CDR3 sequence is CASSEDTAIGNQPQHF. The DNA of the CDR3 is TGTGCCAGCAGTGAGGACACTGCCATTGGCAATCAGCCCCAGCATTTT.

V usage is TRBV9 and J usage is TRBJ1-2; no clear D gene. V lost 4 bases and J lost 4, with 17 bases in between. The CDR3 is made up of 15 amino acids. Looked up from germline, CDR1 is SGDLS and CDR2 is YYNGEE. The CDR3 here is CASSLEDGPSYGYTF. In DNA, the CDR3 is TGTGCCAGCAGCCTAGAGGACGGACCTTCCTATGGCTACACCTTC.

The chain has TRBV30 and TRBJ2-5; 8 bases fit TRBD1. The J call may be wrong; the DNA end is better matched by TRBJ2-7. Germline CDR1 GTSNPN, CDR2 SVGIG (reference sequence). This CDR3 has 12 amino acids. The CDR3 nucleotides are TGTGCCTGGAATGGACAGGGCTACGAGCAGTACTTC. Residues: CAWNGQGYEQYF.

The chain combines TRBV29-1 with TRBJ2-2, with D uncertain. This CDR3 has 11 amino acids. Germline V gene data show CDR1 as SQVTM and CDR2 as ANQGSEA. Trimming removed 4 bases at V and 6 bases at J, with 6 bases between. CDR3 in amino acids: CSVVGSGELFF. Here the CDR3 DNA reads TGCAGCGTTGTGGGGTCCGGGGAGCTGTTTTTT.

This clone was counted only a few times. The CDR3 DNA sequence: TGTGCCAGCAGTTTATTCGGGCAGACTGAAGCTTTCTTT. It encodes CASSLFGQTEAFF. The chain links TRBV27 to TRBJ1-1; no clear D. This CDR3 region has 13 residues. Trimming removed 1 base at V and 5 bases at J, with 8 bases between. CDR1 and CDR2 (germline): MNHEY, SMNVEV (reference sequence).

The chain uses TRBV19 and TRBJ2-1; D remains ambiguous. Germline V gives CDR1 LNHDA, CDR2 SQIVND (reference sequence). This CDR3 is 13 amino acids long. V was pared by 8 bases and J by 5 bases, with 13 bases between. CDR3 DNA sequence: TGTGCCAGTCCCTCGCCAGGTAACAATGAGCAGTTCTTC. Encoded protein: CASPSPGNNEQFF.

This CDR3 reads CASSPSGAIWGEQYF. The CDR3 DNA sequence: TGTGCCAGCAGCCCTAGCGGCGCCATTTGGGGCGAGCAGTACTTC. V usage is TRBV5-4 and J usage is TRBJ2-7; TRBD2 aligns across 7 bases. The CDR3 sequence is 15 residues long. From germline, CDR1 is SGHNT and CDR2 YYREEE (reference sequence). The J segment lost 6 bases and the V segment lost 4 bases, leaving 13 bases of the junction unmatched.

This clone was detected once. The chain links TRBV29-1 to TRBJ2-3; no reliable D call. This CDR3 comprises 13 residues. V was clipped by 3 bases and J by 2 bases, with 9 bases between them. The germline gives CDR1 SQVTM, CDR2 ANQGSEA. The CDR3 reads CSVDRSATDTQYF. In DNA form, the CDR3 reads TGCAGCGTTGACAGAAGCGCCACAGATACGCAGTATTTT.